Listed below are T cell receptor beta chains from one sample, sequenced in a study of cytomegalovirus exposure and HLA in healthy donors. Here immunoSEQ multiplex PCR was the method, and the copy in TCRdb shows in-frame clones only, minus some. The table has more than 150,000 clones, around 82% seen once. The sample was PBMCs. These receptors originate from a woman aged 25 to 39 in good health and CMV-seropositive. Each CDR3 is given with its conserved first and last residue. D genes are given only for firm matches. A clone size is listed for some rows: how often the clone was seen (once, few, many), or a class if it is expanded.

j_gene | v_gene | abundance | d_gene | len | CDR3aa | CDR3nt
TRBJ1-6 | TRBV10-3 | . | TRBD1 | 16 | CAIKKAGQGLNSPLHF | TGTGCCATCAAAAAAGCCGGACAGGGGTTAAATTCACCCCTCCACTTT
TRBJ1-6 | TRBV29-1 | . | . | 13 | CSVQDRSNSPLHF | TGCAGCGTTCAGGACAGATCCAATTCACCCCTCCACTTT
TRBJ2-7 | TRBV4-2 | . | TRBD2 | 16 | CASSQVERGGHNEQYF | TGTGCCAGCAGCCAAGTCGAGCGGGGGGGCCACAACGAGCAGTACTTC
TRBJ2-7 | TRBV19 | . | . | 13 | CASRSGANYEQYF | TGTGCCAGTAGATCAGGGGCAAACTACGAGCAGTACTTC
TRBJ1-1 | TRBV7-8 | few | . | 15 | CASSLATSGGTEAFF | TGTGCCAGCAGCTTAGCAACCTCCGGGGGCACTGAAGCTTTCTTT
TRBJ2-7 | TRBV10-3 | . | TRBD1 | 18 | CAISESRQGASPSYEQYF | TGTGCCATCAGTGAGTCGCGACAGGGGGCTTCTCCCTCCTACGAGCAGTACTTC
TRBJ2-5 | TRBV7-2 | . | TRBD2 | 15 | CASSLQRGDQETQYF | TGTGCCAGCAGCTTACAGCGGGGGGACCAAGAGACCCAGTACTTC
TRBJ1-6 | TRBV19 | . | TRBD1 | 14 | CASSETGRNSPLHF | TGTGCCAGTAGTGAGACAGGGAGGAATTCACCCCTCCACTTT
TRBJ2-3 | TRBV13 | . | . | 17 | CASSRTFLAGSVDTQYF | TGTGCCAGCAGCCGTACCTTCCTGGCGGGGTCGGTCGATACGCAGTATTTT
TRBJ2-2 | TRBV13 | few | TRBD2 | 17 | CASSPNAGTSDTGELFF | TGTGCCAGCAGCCCCAACGCCGGGACTAGCGACACCGGGGAGCTGTTTTTT
TRBJ1-6 | TRBV9 | . | TRBD1 | 14 | CASSETGKPSPLHF | TGTGCCAGCAGCGAGACAGGGAAACCCTCACCCCTCCACTTT
TRBJ1-5 | TRBV28 | . | . | 16 | CANTQWRRKSNQPQHF | TGTGCCAACACCCAATGGAGGCGCAAGAGCAATCAGCCCCAGCATTTT
TRBJ1-6 | TRBV28 | . | TRBD1 | 15 | CASSNGQGYNSPLHF | TGTGCCAGCAGTAATGGACAGGGCTACAATTCACCCCTCCACTTT
TRBJ1-3 | TRBV5-1 | . | . | 15 | CASSSSRGSGNTIYF | TGCGCCAGCAGCTCATCCCGGGGGTCTGGAAACACCATATATTTT
TRBJ2-1 | TRBV5-1 | . | TRBD1 | 14 | CASRLGQGHNEQFF | TGCGCCAGCAGACTTGGACAGGGCCACAATGAGCAGTTCTTC
TRBJ1-2 | TRBV4-3 | . | TRBD1 | 15 | CASSQEPGQGNGYTF | TGCGCCAGCAGCCAGGAACCGGGACAGGGCAATGGCTACACCTTC
TRBJ2-7 | TRBV7-9 | . | TRBD1 | 16 | CASSSPPGQGAYEQYF | TGTGCCAGCAGCTCCCCACCGGGACAGGGTGCCTACGAGCAGTACTTC
TRBJ2-1 | TRBV5-1 | . | . | 21 | CASSLVIGGATTAHTYNEQFF | TGCGCCAGCAGCTTGGTAATTGGCGGGGCTACCACGGCCCATACCTACAATGAGCAGTTCTTC
TRBJ2-5 | TRBV5-8 | few | TRBD1 | 19 | CASSLFLSSWTGVKETQYF | TGTGCCAGCAGCTTGTTCCTTTCCAGCTGGACAGGGGTAAAAGAGACCCAGTACTTC